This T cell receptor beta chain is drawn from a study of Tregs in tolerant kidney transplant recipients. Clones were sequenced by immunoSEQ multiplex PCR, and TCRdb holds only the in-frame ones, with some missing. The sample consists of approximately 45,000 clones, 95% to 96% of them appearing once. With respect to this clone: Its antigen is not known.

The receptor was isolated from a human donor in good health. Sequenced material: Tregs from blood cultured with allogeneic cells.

The CDR3 is CASSQDQWLAGADTQYF. In nucleotides, the CDR3 is TGCGCCAGCAGCCAAGATCAATGGCTAGCGGGAGCCGATACGCAGTATTTT. This sequence joins TRBV4-1 and TRBJ2-3; TRBD2 matches 10 bases. This CDR3 is built from 17 residues. Germline V CDR1 and CDR2: MGHRA, YSYEKL. V was pared by 0 bases and J by 6 bases, with 9 bases of the junction left unmatched.